The entry below gives a single TCR beta chain sequence along with its context. What antigen it recognizes has not been identified. Base qualities are not provided; no much larger clone lies one nucleotide away. After removal of 0 bases from V and 13 bases from J, the junction retains 4 bases not matched to a gene. From the cysteine up to the phenylalanine, the CDR3 has a length of 14 residues. Only the CDR3 DNA is retained, 42 bases long and in frame from the first base. The germline V gene provides CDR1 SGHRS and CDR2 YFSETQ. The collaborating institutions used their own protocols to collect whole blood in K2EDTA tubes. For TCRbeta analysis, collaborators shipped samples in one of three forms: frozen whole blood, isolated PBMCs, or DNA extracted from either of those sample types. This specimen comes from a study of blood T cell repertoires in COVID-19 (TCRdb year 2020). For context, the study as a whole: The collaborator samples originated in the United States, Italy and Spain and spanned the acute and convalescent phases of COVID-19. The sample metadata nearly always contained a de-identified subject ID, COVID-19 status, age in years and sex. The repertoires were made available in a free public database intended to serve as a resource for research on the immune response to SARS-CoV-2. Where available, HLA class I and class II types were taken from metadata supplied by the sample provider and were not determined by assay-based typing. Samples were obtained from the ongoing ImmuneRACE study (first 160 participants) and from approximately 1,200 subjects provided by 6 global collaborators. The dataset comprised deeply sampled blood TCRbeta repertoires from subjects exposed to, actively infected with, or recovered from COVID-19. The material from the prospective study consisted of cDNA or gDNA derived from T cells, B-cell-depleted T cells, or PBMCs. Beyond this particular receptor, the publication reports: The quantity of clinical and demographic metadata differed by source and by participant and was supplied without curation.

TCRbeta CDR3 regions were amplified from genomic DNA by means of the immunoSEQ Assay, a bias-controlled multiplex PCR. The authors processed their data as follows. Within the assay, amplification of reference gene primers was used to estimate how many nucleated cells each sample contained. To quantify the absolute abundance of each unique TCRbeta CDR3 rearrangement, sequence reads were collapsed and filtered. For each sample, productive Simpson clonality was calculated by taking the square root of Simpson's diversity index across productive rearrangements. This immuneACCESS table, as held by TCRdb, lists in-frame sequences with V and J called but not all clones. Of the missing ones, under half trace to an unresolved V gene in checked studies; the others have no known cause. V, J and clone size were drawn from that table, and D and trimming were deduced from the DNA. The sample yields roughly 86,000 clones; around nine tenths were counted once. The ten largest account for 4.5% to 6% of the sample.

This chain joins TRBV5-1 to TRBJ1-6, and 10 junction bases match TRBD1. This clonotype originated in a man aged 50 to 60 with active or convalescent COVID-19. What was sequenced was peripheral blood. The CDR3 reads CASSLATGGPPLHF. In nucleotide form, the sequence is TGCGCCAGCAGCTTGGCGACAGGGGGCCCGCCCCTCCACTTT.